This entry features one TCR beta chain sequence. The germline CDR1 and CDR2 sequences are ENHRY and SYGVKD. V lost 2 bases, J lost 7 bases, and 7 bases stayed unmatched. The CDR3 runs 14 residues. The sample belongs to a study of blood T cell repertoires in COVID-19. Sequencing used immunoSEQ multiplex PCR; TCRdb keeps in-frame clones, though not all of them. The sample shows 230,000 or so clones, about 90% of them seen only once. This clonotype was sampled from a man between 35 and 55 years old with active or convalescent COVID-19. The V call is TRBV10-3, the J call TRBJ1-2, with TRBD1 identical over 7 bases. The sample was peripheral blood. The CDR3: CAISEERGQGGYTF. CDR3 nucleotides: TGTGCCATCAGTGAGGAAAGGGGGCAGGGTGGCTACACCTTC.